This is a list of T cell receptor beta chains from one sample in a study of vaccination effects on CD4 cells after COVID-19. Clones were read by immunoSEQ multiplex PCR, and TCRdb kept only the in-frame ones, dropping some. The table records 30,000 to 35,000 clones, 72% of them present only once. No cognate antigen is known for these TCRs. Sequenced here: CD4+ T cells from PBMCs cultured with a peptide pool, sampled before COVID-19 vaccination. These receptors were taken from a human donor who had a prior SARS-CoV-2 infection. Each CDR3 is given with its conserved first and last residue. Fields, in order: V gene, J gene, D gene, clone size, CDR3 protein, CDR3 DNA. D genes are given only for firm matches. Clone size, where shown, is once, few, many, or a class for clones that have expanded.

V: TRBV4-2; J: TRBJ2-5; D: TRBD2; size: NA; CDR3: CASSQVLLAGGLEETQYF; DNA: TGTGCCAGCAGCCAAGTTTTACTAGCGGGGGGGCTCGAAGAGACCCAGTACTTC
V: TRBV6-1; J: TRBJ2-4; D: TRBD1; size: NA; CDR3: CASSERGAGQGKNIQYF; DNA: TGTGCCAGCAGTGAAAGGGGGGCGGGACAGGGCAAAAACATTCAGTACTTC
V: TRBV18; J: TRBJ1-4; D: NA; size: few; CDR3: CASSPSGDEKLFF; DNA: TGTGCCAGCTCACCATCGGGGGATGAAAAACTGTTTTTT
V: TRBV7-9; J: TRBJ2-3; D: NA; size: few; CDR3: CASSLALQTSTDTQYF; DNA: TGTGCCAGCAGCTTAGCGCTTCAGACTAGCACAGATACGCAGTATTTT
V: TRBV7-9; J: TRBJ1-5; D: TRBD1; size: NA; CDR3: CASSTDRGTYSNQPQHF; DNA: TGTGCCAGCAGCACGGACAGGGGGACGTATAGCAATCAGCCCCAGCATTTT
V: TRBV6-5; J: TRBJ1-6; D: NA; size: NA; CDR3: CASSSERRGNSPLHF; DNA: TGTGCCAGCAGCTCCGAACGGAGGGGAAATTCACCCCTCCACTTT
V: TRBV24-1; J: TRBJ2-3; D: TRBD1; size: NA; CDR3: CATSDLPTPGGLGDTQYF; DNA: TGTGCCACCAGTGATTTGCCGACCCCAGGGGGCCTTGGAGATACGCAGTATTTT
V: TRBV12-3/TRBV12-4; J: TRBJ2-3; D: NA; size: NA; CDR3: CASSLHGSDTQYF; DNA: TGTGCCAGCAGTTTACACGGCTCAGATACGCAGTATTTT
V: TRBV3-1/TRBV3-2; J: TRBJ1-1; D: NA; size: NA; CDR3: CASSQDPPPLTTEAFF; DNA: TGTGCCAGCAGCCAAGATCCTCCCCCCCTAACAACTGAAGCTTTCTTT
V: TRBV10-3; J: TRBJ2-1; D: TRBD2; size: few; CDR3: CAISVESGGYNEQFF; DNA: TGTGCCATCAGTGTTGAAAGCGGGGGGTACAATGAGCAGTTCTTC
V: TRBV4-1; J: TRBJ2-7; D: TRBD1; size: NA; CDR3: CASSQPGQRYYEQYF; DNA: TGCGCCAGCAGCCAACCGGGACAGAGATACTACGAGCAGTACTTC
V: TRBV11-3; J: TRBJ1-1; D: NA; size: few; CDR3: CASSWQENTEAFF; DNA: TGTGCCAGCAGTTGGCAGGAGAACACTGAAGCTTTCTTT
V: TRBV7-9; J: TRBJ2-6; D: NA; size: NA; CDR3: CASSQPGISGANVLTF; DNA: TGTGCCAGCAGCCAACCAGGGATTTCTGGGGCCAACGTCCTGACTTTC
V: TRBV9; J: TRBJ2-5; D: TRBD2; size: NA; CDR3: CASSTRLAGARETQYF; DNA: TGTGCCAGCAGCACCAGACTAGCGGGGGCCCGAGAGACCCAGTACTTC
V: TRBV5-4; J: TRBJ2-3; D: TRBD2; size: NA; CDR3: CASSSKDYASGIGADTQYF; DNA: TGTGCCAGCAGCTCAAAGGATTACGCTAGCGGGATTGGTGCAGATACGCAGTATTTT
V: TRBV11-3; J: TRBJ2-7; D: TRBD1; size: NA; CDR3: CASSKHTNRGLNEQYF; DNA: TGTGCCAGCAGCAAACACACCAACAGGGGGCTCAACGAGCAGTACTTC
V: TRBV7-8; J: TRBJ2-2; D: NA; size: NA; CDR3: CASSLALLARNTGELFF; DNA: TGTGCCAGCAGCTTAGCGCTTTTAGCCCGGAACACCGGGGAGCTGTTTTTT
V: TRBV15; J: TRBJ2-2; D: NA; size: few; CDR3: CATSREPNDRSGELFF; DNA: TGTGCCACCAGCAGAGAGCCTAACGACCGAAGCGGGGAGCTGTTTTTT
V: TRBV7-3; J: TRBJ2-2; D: NA; size: NA; CDR3: CASSLSGAGELFF; DNA: TGTGCCAGCAGCTTAAGCGGGGCCGGGGAGCTGTTTTTT
V: TRBV3-1/TRBV3-2; J: TRBJ2-1; D: TRBD2; size: few; CDR3: CASSRLRGGGASYNEQFF; DNA: TGTGCCAGCAGCCGCCTTCGGGGGGGTGGGGCATCCTACAATGAGCAGTTCTTC
V: TRBV25-1; J: TRBJ1-2; D: NA; size: NA; CDR3: CASSKTGGGSGGYTF; DNA: TGTGCCAGCAGTAAGACGGGCGGGGGAAGTGGTGGCTACACCTTC
V: TRBV10-3; J: TRBJ2-7; D: TRBD1; size: NA; CDR3: CAIRATGGTYEQYF; DNA: TGTGCCATCAGGGCGACAGGGGGCACCTACGAGCAGTACTTC
V: TRBV3-1/TRBV3-2; J: TRBJ2-5; D: TRBD2; size: once; CDR3: CASSHDIAGGFETQYF; DNA: TGTGCCAGCAGCCATGATATAGCGGGAGGGTTTGAGACCCAGTACTTC
V: TRBV20-1; J: TRBJ1-1; D: NA; size: NA; CDR3: CSASMANTEAFF; DNA: TGCAGTGCTAGTATGGCGAACACTGAAGCTTTCTTT
V: TRBV6-2/TRBV6-3; J: TRBJ2-1; D: NA; size: NA; CDR3: CASSYQYEQFF; DNA: TGTGCCAGCAGTTACCAGTATGAGCAGTTCTTC
V: TRBV2; J: TRBJ2-7; D: NA; size: NA; CDR3: CASSEWASWGSYEQYF; DNA: TGTGCCAGCAGTGAATGGGCCTCCTGGGGGTCCTACGAGCAGTACTTC
V: TRBV7-9; J: TRBJ1-1; D: NA; size: NA; CDR3: CASSPAGTMNTEAFF; DNA: TGTGCCAGCAGCCCCGCCGGGACAATGAACACTGAAGCTTTCTTT
V: TRBV5-1; J: TRBJ1-2; D: NA; size: NA; CDR3: CASSLGTSPSINYGYTF; DNA: TGCGCCAGCAGCTTGGGGACTTCACCTAGCATTAACTATGGCTACACCTTC
V: TRBV6-5; J: TRBJ1-2; D: TRBD1; size: NA; CDR3: CASSRTGGSYGYTF; DNA: TGTGCCAGCAGCCGCACAGGGGGCAGCTATGGCTACACCTTC
V: TRBV4-1; J: TRBJ1-1; D: NA; size: NA; CDR3: CASAITGYREESTEAFF; DNA: TGCGCCAGCGCCATAACAGGTTACCGAGAGGAAAGCACTGAAGCTTTCTTT
V: TRBV4-2; J: TRBJ2-7; D: NA; size: NA; CDR3: CASRWAGSHYEQYF; DNA: TGTGCCAGCCGATGGGCGGGTTCCCACTACGAGCAGTACTTC
V: TRBV9; J: TRBJ1-1; D: NA; size: few; CDR3: CASSVGPDPMNTEAFF; DNA: TGTGCCAGCAGCGTAGGACCCGACCCGATGAACACTGAAGCTTTCTTT
V: TRBV7-2; J: TRBJ2-1; D: TRBD1; size: NA; CDR3: CASSRRQGQYNEQFF; DNA: TGTGCCAGCAGCCGCCGACAGGGGCAATACAATGAGCAGTTCTTC
V: TRBV7-9; J: TRBJ1-1; D: NA; size: NA; CDR3: CASSLFDSLNTEAFF; DNA: TGTGCCAGCAGCTTGTTCGACAGTCTGAACACTGAAGCTTTCTTT
V: TRBV30; J: TRBJ1-1; D: TRBD1; size: NA; CDR3: CAWHHRQGAHKWDTEAFF; DNA: TGTGCCTGGCACCACAGACAGGGGGCGCACAAGTGGGACACTGAAGCTTTCTTT
V: TRBV7-9; J: TRBJ2-3; D: TRBD2; size: once; CDR3: CASSPWGLAGVTDTQYF; DNA: TGTGCCAGCAGCCCATGGGGACTAGCGGGGGTCACAGATACGCAGTATTTT
V: TRBV27; J: TRBJ2-3; D: NA; size: once; CDR3: CASSLGRDLGTDTQYF; DNA: TGTGCCAGCAGTTTGGGTAGAGACCTAGGCACAGATACGCAGTATTTT
V: TRBV1; J: TRBJ1-5; D: NA; size: NA; CDR3: CTSSQEVNQPQHF; DNA: TGCACCAGCAGCCAAGAGGTAAATCAGCCCCAGCATTTT
V: TRBV7-2; J: TRBJ2-1; D: NA; size: NA; CDR3: CASSKRRDEQFF; DNA: TGTGCCAGCAGCAAGAGAAGGGATGAGCAGTTCTTC
V: TRBV5-1; J: TRBJ2-3; D: TRBD2; size: NA; CDR3: CASQLAGLTDTQYF; DNA: TGCGCCAGCCAATTAGCGGGATTAACAGATACGCAGTATTTT
V: TRBV4-1; J: TRBJ1-6; D: TRBD1; size: NA; CDR3: CASSQERTGERNNSPLHF; DNA: TGCGCCAGCAGCCAAGAGCGGACAGGGGAAAGGAATAATTCACCCCTCCACTTT
V: TRBV18; J: TRBJ2-7; D: TRBD1; size: NA; CDR3: CASSTQGYPYEQYF; DNA: TGTGCCAGCTCAACACAGGGGTATCCCTACGAGCAGTACTTC
V: TRBV4-3; J: TRBJ2-7; D: TRBD1; size: once; CDR3: CASSRGQGNTLSYEQYF; DNA: TGCGCCAGCAGCCGAGGACAGGGCAATACTCTATCCTACGAGCAGTACTTC
V: TRBV6-1; J: TRBJ1-5; D: NA; size: NA; CDR3: CASSEYPGGSNQPQHF; DNA: TGTGCCAGCAGTGAATACCCGGGTGGGAGCAATCAGCCCCAGCATTTT
V: TRBV28; J: TRBJ1-2; D: NA; size: NA; CDR3: CASSWGGAGAYGYTF; DNA: TGTGCCAGCAGTTGGGGGGGCGCGGGGGCCTATGGCTACACCTTC
V: TRBV4-1; J: TRBJ2-2; D: TRBD1; size: NA; CDR3: CASSLTGVGLAGELFF; DNA: TGCGCCAGCAGCCTAACAGGGGTGGGTCTAGCCGGGGAGCTGTTTTTT
V: TRBV5-8; J: TRBJ2-7; D: NA; size: NA; CDR3: CASSLGFSYEQYF; DNA: TGTGCCAGCAGCTTGGGTTTCTCCTACGAGCAGTACTTC
V: TRBV5-4; J: TRBJ2-7; D: NA; size: NA; CDR3: CASSLATGAREQYF; DNA: TGTGCCAGCAGCTTGGCCACGGGGGCTCGGGAGCAGTACTTC
V: TRBV5-8; J: TRBJ1-2; D: TRBD1; size: NA; CDR3: CASSPLTGAGVYGYTF; DNA: TGTGCCAGCAGCCCCCTGACAGGGGCCGGGGTATATGGCTACACCTTC
V: TRBV6-2/TRBV6-3; J: TRBJ1-6; D: TRBD1; size: NA; CDR3: CASSLRGRGNSPLHF; DNA: TGTGCCAGCAGTCTAAGGGGGCGCGGTAATTCACCCCTCCACTTT
V: TRBV25-1; J: TRBJ1-1; D: NA; size: NA; CDR3: CASRVIGQNTEAFF; DNA: TGTGCCAGCAGAGTTATCGGGCAGAACACTGAAGCTTTCTTT
V: TRBV6-6; J: TRBJ2-1; D: NA; size: NA; CDR3: CASSYSQGWGNEQFF; DNA: TGTGCCAGCAGTTACTCACAGGGATGGGGCAATGAGCAGTTCTTC
V: TRBV5-5; J: TRBJ2-3; D: TRBD2; size: NA; CDR3: CASSLVAGGPDTQYF; DNA: TGTGCCAGCAGCTTGGTAGCGGGGGGGCCAGATACGCAGTATTTT
V: TRBV27; J: TRBJ1-6; D: NA; size: NA; CDR3: CASSLLSPTTDYNSPLHF; DNA: TGTGCCAGCAGTTTATTGTCCCCGACCACAGATTATAATTCACCCCTCCACTTT
V: TRBV19; J: TRBJ2-1; D: NA; size: NA; CDR3: CASSIGYLGNEQFF; DNA: TGTGCCAGTAGTATAGGATACTTGGGCAATGAGCAGTTCTTC